This TCR beta chain was observed in a study of identical twins. Unique molecular identifiers were in the cDNA, with template-switch universal primer binding. TCRdb itself ran the 5' RACE reads through MiXCR, one entry per CDR3 protein. The profile covers roughly 690,000 distinct CDR3 sequences, with 21% appearing a single time and 4% to 4.5% taken by the ten largest. This CDR3 is 16 amino acids long. V gave up 10 bases and J gave up 6 bases; unmatched junction bases: 16. Germline-derived CDR1 and CDR2 are ENHRY and SYGVKD. These data were also reused for a study on T cells expressing NK-cell markers. From that paper: Each of six donors carried dominant NKG2C+ clonotypes accounting for roughly 1.0-7.0% of CD8+ T cells. These clonotypes, the leaders elsewhere, also led the CD3+CD56-NKG2C+ fraction in several donors. Whether expanded NKG2C+ T cell clones were HCMV specific stayed uncertain.

The sequence came from a woman in her late teens or twenties in good health. The sample consisted of PBMCs. The chain couples TRBV10-3 to TRBJ2-1, with 9 bases fitting TRBD1. The CDR3 region has the DNA TGTGCCACCTTAGGAACCCGGACAGGGGTGGCCAATGAGCAGTTCTTC. It specifies CATLGTRTGVANEQFF.